A selection of T cell receptor beta chains follows, all from one sample in a study of graft-versus-host responses after intestinal transplantation. No antigen has been assigned to these receptors. Profiling relied on immunoSEQ multiplex PCR, and the TCRdb table lists in-frame clones only, not all of them. This sample has approximately 90,000 clones, with 80% to 95% found just once. Sequencing used unstimulated CD8+ T cells sorted from spleen or lymph node cells, obtained before transplant. All receptors come from a human donor who was the organ donor for an intestinal transplant. Each CDR3 is given with its conserved first and last residue.

V	J	length	CDR3
TRBV2	TRBJ1-2	16	CATDNLGTGGLYGYTF
TRBV15	TRBJ2-3	14	CATSRDDRKDTQYF
TRBV7-3	TRBJ2-3	16	CASSLGTLTPGDTQYF
TRBV18	TRBJ2-5	16	CASSHPGRVAQETQYF
TRBV4-2	TRBJ2-7	15	CASSQDRDSIYEQYF
TRBV23-1	TRBJ2-5	15	CASRPPRTGGETQYF
TRBV27	TRBJ2-7	14	CASSSGTGPYEQYF
TRBV9	TRBJ1-2	15	CASSPGDSTNYGYTF
TRBV4-3	TRBJ2-7	16	CASSQEDGGLSYEQYF
TRBV11-2	-	18	CASSLGPSYRGRLYEQYF
TRBV6-5	TRBJ2-3	15	CASSRRDYSTDTQYF
TRBV27	TRBJ2-7	12	CASSTRQGEQYF
TRBV19	TRBJ1-1	13	CASTMGGNTEAFF
TRBV7-9	TRBJ1-4	16	CASSSLQGALSEKLFF
TRBV9	TRBJ2-7	16	CASSLTSGGFTYEQYF
TRBV5-1	TRBJ2-1	15	CASREAKTDYNEQFF
TRBV4-3	TRBJ2-7	16	CASSQAAGTGSAEQYF